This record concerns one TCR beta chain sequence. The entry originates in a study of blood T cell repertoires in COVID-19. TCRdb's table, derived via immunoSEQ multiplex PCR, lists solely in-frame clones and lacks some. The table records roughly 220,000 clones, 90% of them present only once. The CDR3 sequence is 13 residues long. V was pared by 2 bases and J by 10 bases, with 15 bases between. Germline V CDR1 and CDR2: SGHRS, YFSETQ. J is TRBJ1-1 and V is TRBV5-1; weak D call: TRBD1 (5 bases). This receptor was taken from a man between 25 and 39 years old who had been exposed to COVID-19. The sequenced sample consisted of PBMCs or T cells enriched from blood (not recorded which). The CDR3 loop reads CASSLDRPQGAFF. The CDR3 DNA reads TGCGCCAGCAGCTTAGACAGACCCCAGGGAGCTTTCTTT.